Listed below are T cell receptor beta chains from one sample, sequenced in a study of CD8+CD57+ T cells in acquired aplastic anemia. TCRdb used MiXCR to reprocess the reads, holding one entry per CDR3 protein. This sample has 120,000 or so distinct CDR3 sequences, with approximately 41% found just once. Sequencing was carried out using sorted CD4+, CD8+, or CD8+CD57+ T cells (not recorded which) from PBMCs. These receptors originate from a human donor with aplastic anemia. Each CDR3 is given without its conserved first and last residue. Size tells how often a clone was seen (once, few, many) or the class of an expanded clone, and some rows leave it out.

abundance: many; j_gene: TRBJ1-3; v_gene: TRBV19; CDR3aa: ASSIKWGENTIY
abundance: few; j_gene: TRBJ2-7; v_gene: TRBV7-2; CDR3aa: ASSFVYEQY
abundance: -; j_gene: TRBJ1-4; v_gene: TRBV5-1; CDR3aa: ASSLETRTGGGKLF
abundance: many; j_gene: TRBJ1-1; v_gene: TRBV14; CDR3aa: ASSQGWNTEAF
abundance: -; j_gene: TRBJ2-6; v_gene: TRBV2; CDR3aa: ASSGGTGANVLT
abundance: -; j_gene: TRBJ1-2; v_gene: TRBV4-2; CDR3aa: ASSHRLTGSIYGYT
abundance: -; j_gene: TRBJ1-1; v_gene: TRBV3-1; CDR3aa: ASSSLAGDTEAF
abundance: many; j_gene: TRBJ2-1; v_gene: TRBV6-5; CDR3aa: ASSAGQGRYNEQF
abundance: -; j_gene: TRBJ2-7; v_gene: TRBV10-2; CDR3aa: ASSTGGQENYEQY
abundance: many; j_gene: TRBJ1-1; v_gene: TRBV20-1; CDR3aa: SARGDRQNTEAF